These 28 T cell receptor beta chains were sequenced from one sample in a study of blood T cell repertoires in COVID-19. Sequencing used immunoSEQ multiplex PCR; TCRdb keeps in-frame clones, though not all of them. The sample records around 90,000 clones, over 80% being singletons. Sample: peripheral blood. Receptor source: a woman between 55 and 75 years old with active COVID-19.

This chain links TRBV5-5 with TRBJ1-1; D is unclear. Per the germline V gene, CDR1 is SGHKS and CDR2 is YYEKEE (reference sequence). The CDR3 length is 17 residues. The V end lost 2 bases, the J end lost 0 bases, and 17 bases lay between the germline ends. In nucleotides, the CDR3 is TGTGCCAGCAGCTTAGGAGGTTCGTGGTCTATGAACACTGAAGCTTTCTTT. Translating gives CASSLGGSWSMNTEAFF.

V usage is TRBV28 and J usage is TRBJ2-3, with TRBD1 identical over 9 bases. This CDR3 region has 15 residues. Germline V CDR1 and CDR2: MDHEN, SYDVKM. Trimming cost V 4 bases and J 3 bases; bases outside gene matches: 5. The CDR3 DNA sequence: TGTGCCAGCAGTTCTACAGGGGGCAAAACAGATACGCAGTATTTT. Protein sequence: CASSSTGGKTDTQYF.

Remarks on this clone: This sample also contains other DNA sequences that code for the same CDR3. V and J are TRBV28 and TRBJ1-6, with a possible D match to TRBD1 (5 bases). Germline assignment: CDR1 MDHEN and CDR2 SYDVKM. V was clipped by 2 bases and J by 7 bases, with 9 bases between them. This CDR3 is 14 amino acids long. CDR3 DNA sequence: TGTGCCAGCAGTTTAGTGACAGCGAATTCACCCCTCCACTTT. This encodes CASSLVTANSPLHF.

As DNA, the CDR3 is TGTGCCAGTACACGCCAGGGGGTTTCCGGCAATCAGCCCCAGCATTTT. Its translation: CASTRQGVSGNQPQHF. The V gene is TRBV19, the J gene TRBJ1-5, with 7 nucleotides matching TRBD1. J gave up 2 bases and V 7 bases, and 11 bases lay outside the gene matches. The CDR3 runs 16 residues. Per germline, CDR1 LNHDA and CDR2 SQIVND (reference sequence).

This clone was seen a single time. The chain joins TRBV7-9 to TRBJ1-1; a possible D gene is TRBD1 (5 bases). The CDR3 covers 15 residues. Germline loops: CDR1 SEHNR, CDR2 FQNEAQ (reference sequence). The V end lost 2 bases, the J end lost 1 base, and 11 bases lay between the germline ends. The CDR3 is CASSLRQQKNTEAFF. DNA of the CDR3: TGTGCCAGCAGCTTACGACAGCAGAAGAACACTGAAGCTTTCTTT.

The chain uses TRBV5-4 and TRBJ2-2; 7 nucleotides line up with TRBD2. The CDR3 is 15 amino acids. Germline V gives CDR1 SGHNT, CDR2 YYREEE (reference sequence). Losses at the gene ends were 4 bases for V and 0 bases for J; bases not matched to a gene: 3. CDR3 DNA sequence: TGTGCCAGCAGCCGCGCGGGGGCGAACACCGGGGAGCTGTTTTTT. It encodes CASSRAGANTGELFF.

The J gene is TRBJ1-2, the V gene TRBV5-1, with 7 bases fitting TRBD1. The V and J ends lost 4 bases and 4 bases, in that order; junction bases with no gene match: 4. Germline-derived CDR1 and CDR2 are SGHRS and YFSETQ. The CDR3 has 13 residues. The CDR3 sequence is CASSVTGVYGYTF. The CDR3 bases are TGCGCCAGCAGCGTAACAGGGGTCTATGGCTACACCTTC.

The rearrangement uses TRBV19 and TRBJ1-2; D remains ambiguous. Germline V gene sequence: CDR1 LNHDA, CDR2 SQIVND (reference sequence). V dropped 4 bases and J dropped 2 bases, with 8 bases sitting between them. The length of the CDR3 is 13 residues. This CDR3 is CASSRVENYGYTF. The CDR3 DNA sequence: TGTGCCAGTAGTAGAGTGGAGAACTATGGCTACACCTTC.

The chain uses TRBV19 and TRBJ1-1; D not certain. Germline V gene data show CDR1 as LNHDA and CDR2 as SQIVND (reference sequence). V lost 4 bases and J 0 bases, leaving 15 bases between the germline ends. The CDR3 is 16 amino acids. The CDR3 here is CASSTEGGRLNTEAFF. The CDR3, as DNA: TGTGCCAGTAGTACCGAGGGAGGCCGGTTGAACACTGAAGCTTTCTTT.

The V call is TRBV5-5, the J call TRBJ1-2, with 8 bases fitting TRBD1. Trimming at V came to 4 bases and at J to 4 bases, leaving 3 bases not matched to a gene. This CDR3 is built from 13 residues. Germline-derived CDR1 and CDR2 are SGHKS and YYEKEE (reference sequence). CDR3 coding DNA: TGTGCCAGCAGCCCCGGGACAGGCTATGGCTACACCTTC. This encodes CASSPGTGYGYTF.

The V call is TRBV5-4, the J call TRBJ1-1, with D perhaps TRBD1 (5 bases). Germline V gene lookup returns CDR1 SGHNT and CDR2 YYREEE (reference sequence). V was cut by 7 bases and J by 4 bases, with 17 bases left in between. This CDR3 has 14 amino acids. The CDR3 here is CASSLGAKGTEAFF. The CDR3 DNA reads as TGTGCCAGCTCCTTAGGGGCAAAGGGCACTGAAGCTTTCTTT.

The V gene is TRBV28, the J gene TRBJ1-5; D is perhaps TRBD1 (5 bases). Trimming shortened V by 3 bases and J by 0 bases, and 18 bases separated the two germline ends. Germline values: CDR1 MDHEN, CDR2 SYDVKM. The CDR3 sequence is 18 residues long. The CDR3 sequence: CASSLLGQGRVSNQPQHF. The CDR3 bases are TGTGCCAGCAGTTTGCTGGGGCAGGGAAGAGTTAGCAATCAGCCCCAGCATTTT. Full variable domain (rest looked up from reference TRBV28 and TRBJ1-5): DVKVTQSSRYLVKRTGEKVFLECVQDMDHENMFWYRQDPGLGLRLIYFSYDVKMKEKGDIPEGYSVSREKKERFSLILESASTNQTSMYLCASSLLGQGRVSNQPQHFGDGTRLSIL.

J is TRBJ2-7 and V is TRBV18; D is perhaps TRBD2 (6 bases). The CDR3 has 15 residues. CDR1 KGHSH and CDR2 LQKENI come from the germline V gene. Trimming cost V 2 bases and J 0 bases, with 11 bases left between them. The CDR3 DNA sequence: TGTGCCAGCTCACCATGGGACTCAAGCTCCTACGAGCAGTACTTC. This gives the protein CASSPWDSSSYEQYF.

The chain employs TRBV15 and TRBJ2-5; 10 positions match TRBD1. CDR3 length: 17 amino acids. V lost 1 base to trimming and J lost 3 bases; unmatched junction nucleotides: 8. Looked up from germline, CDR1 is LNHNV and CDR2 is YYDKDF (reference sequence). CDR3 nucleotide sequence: TGTGCCACCAGCAGAGTAGGCTCCGGGACAGGGGAAGAGACCCAGTACTTC. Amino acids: CATSRVGSGTGEETQYF.

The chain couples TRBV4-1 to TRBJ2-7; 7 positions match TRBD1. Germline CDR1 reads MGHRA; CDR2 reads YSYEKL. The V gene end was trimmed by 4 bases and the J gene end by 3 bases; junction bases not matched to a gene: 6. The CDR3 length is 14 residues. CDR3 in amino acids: CASSLRGSFYEQYF. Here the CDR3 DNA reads TGCGCCAGCAGCCTCAGGGGGTCCTTCTACGAGCAGTACTTC.

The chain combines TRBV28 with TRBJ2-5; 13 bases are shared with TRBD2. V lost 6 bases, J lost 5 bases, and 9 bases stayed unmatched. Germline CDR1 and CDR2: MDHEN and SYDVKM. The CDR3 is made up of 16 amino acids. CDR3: CASRQRTSGGWETQYF. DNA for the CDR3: TGTGCCAGCAGGCAAAGGACTAGCGGGGGTTGGGAGACCCAGTACTTC. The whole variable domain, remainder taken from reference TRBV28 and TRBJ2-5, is DVKVTQSSRYLVKRTGEKVFLECVQDMDHENMFWYRQDPGLGLRLIYFSYDVKMKEKGDIPEGYSVSREKKERFSLILESASTNQTSMYLCASRQRTSGGWETQYFGPGTRLLVL.

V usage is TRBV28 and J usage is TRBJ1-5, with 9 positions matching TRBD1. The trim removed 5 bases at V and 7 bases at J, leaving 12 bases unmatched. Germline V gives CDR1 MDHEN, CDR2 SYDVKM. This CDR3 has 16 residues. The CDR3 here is CASSSPGTGFGQPQHF. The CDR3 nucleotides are TGTGCCAGCAGTAGTCCCGGGACAGGGTTCGGGCAGCCCCAGCATTTT.

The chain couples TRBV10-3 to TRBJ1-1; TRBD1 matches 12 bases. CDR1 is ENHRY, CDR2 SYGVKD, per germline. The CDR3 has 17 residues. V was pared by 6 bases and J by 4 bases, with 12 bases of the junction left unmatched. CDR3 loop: CAIRPTRDRGQRTEAFF. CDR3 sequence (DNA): TGTGCCATCAGACCGACCCGGGACAGGGGGCAGCGCACTGAAGCTTTCTTT.

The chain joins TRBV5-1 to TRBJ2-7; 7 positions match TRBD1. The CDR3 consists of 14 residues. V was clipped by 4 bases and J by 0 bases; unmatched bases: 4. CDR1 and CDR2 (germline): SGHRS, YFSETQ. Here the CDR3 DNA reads TGCGCCAGCAGCGTGGGACAGAGCTCCTACGAGCAGTACTTC. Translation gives CASSVGQSSYEQYF.

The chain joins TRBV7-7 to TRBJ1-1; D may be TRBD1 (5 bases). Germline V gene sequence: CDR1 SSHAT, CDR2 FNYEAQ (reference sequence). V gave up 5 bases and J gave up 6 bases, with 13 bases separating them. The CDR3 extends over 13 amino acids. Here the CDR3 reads CASSPLGQAEAFF. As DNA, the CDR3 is TGTGCCAGCAGCCCCTTGGGGCAGGCTGAAGCTTTCTTT.

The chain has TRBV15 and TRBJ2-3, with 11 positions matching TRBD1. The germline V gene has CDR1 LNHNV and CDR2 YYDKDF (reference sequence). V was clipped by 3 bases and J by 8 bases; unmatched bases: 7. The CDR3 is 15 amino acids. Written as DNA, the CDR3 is TGTGCCACCAGCAGGCCGGGACAGGGGGGTGCTACGCAGTATTTT. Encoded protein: CATSRPGQGGATQYF.

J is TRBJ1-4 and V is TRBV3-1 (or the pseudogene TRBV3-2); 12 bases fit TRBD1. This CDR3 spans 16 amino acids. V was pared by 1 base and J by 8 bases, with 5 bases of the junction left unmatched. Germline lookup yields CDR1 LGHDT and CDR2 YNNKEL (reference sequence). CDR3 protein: CASSQGGQGALEKLFF. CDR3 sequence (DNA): TGTGCCAGCAGCCAAGGGGGACAGGGGGCATTGGAAAAACTGTTTTTT.

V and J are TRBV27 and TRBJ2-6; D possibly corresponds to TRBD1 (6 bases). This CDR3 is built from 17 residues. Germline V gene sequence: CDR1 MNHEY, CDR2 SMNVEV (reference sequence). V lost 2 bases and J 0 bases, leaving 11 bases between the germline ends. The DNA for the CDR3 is TGTGCCAGCAGTTTAGCAGGACAGTCCTCTGGGGCCAACGTCCTGACTTTC. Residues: CASSLAGQSSGANVLTF. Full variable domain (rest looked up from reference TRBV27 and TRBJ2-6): EAQVTQNPRYLITVTGKKLTVTCSQNMNHEYMSWYRQDPGLGLRQIYYSMNVEVTDKGDVPEGYKVSRKEKRNFPLILESPSPNQTSLYFCASSLAGQSSGANVLTFGAGSRLTVL.

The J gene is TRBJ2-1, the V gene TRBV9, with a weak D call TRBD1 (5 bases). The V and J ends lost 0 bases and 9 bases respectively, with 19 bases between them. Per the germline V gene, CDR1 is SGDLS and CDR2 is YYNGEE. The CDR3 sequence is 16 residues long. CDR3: CASSVGPKGPTLEQFF. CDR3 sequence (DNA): TGTGCCAGCAGCGTAGGACCCAAGGGGCCGACACTTGAGCAGTTCTTC.

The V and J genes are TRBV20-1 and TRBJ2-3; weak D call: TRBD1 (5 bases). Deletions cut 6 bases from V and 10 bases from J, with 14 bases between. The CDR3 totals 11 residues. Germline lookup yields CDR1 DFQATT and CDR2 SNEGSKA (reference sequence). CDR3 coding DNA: TGCAGTGCCACGGACAAGTTCGCGCAGTATTTT. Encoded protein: CSATDKFAQYF.

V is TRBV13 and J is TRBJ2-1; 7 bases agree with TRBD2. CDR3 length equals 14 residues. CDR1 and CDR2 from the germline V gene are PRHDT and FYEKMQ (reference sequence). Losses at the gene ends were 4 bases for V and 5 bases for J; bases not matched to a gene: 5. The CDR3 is CASSSGLPHNEQFF. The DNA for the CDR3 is TGTGCCAGCAGCTCGGGACTACCCCACAATGAGCAGTTCTTC.

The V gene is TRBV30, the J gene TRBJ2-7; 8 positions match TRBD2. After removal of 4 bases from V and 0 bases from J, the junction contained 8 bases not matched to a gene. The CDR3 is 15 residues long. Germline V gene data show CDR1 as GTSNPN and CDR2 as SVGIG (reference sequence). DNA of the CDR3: TGTGCCTGGAATACGGGGGGGGTAAGCTCCTACGAGCAGTACTTC. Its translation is CAWNTGGVSSYEQYF.

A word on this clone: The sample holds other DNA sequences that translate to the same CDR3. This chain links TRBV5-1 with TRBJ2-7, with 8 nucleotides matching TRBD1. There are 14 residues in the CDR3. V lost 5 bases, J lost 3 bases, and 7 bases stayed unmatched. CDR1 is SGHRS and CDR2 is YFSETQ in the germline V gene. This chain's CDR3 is CASRKGQEYYEQYF. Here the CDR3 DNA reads TGCGCCAGCAGAAAGGGACAGGAATACTACGAGCAGTACTTC.